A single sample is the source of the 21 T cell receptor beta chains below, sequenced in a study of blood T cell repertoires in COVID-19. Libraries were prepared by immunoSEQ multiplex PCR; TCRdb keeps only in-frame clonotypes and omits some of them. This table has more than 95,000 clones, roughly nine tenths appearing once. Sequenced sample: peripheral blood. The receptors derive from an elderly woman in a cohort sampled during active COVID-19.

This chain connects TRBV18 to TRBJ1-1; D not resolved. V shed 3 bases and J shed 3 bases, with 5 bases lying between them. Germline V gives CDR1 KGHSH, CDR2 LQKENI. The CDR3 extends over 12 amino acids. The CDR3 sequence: CASSPLDTEAFF. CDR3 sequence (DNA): TGTGCCAGCTCACCCTTAGACACTGAAGCTTTCTTT.

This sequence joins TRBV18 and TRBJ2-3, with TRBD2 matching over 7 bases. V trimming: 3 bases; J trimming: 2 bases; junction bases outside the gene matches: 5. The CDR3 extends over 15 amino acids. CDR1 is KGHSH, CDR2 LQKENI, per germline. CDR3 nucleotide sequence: TGTGCCAGCTCACCGGCGGGGGTCCTCACAGATACGCAGTATTTT. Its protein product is CASSPAGVLTDTQYF.

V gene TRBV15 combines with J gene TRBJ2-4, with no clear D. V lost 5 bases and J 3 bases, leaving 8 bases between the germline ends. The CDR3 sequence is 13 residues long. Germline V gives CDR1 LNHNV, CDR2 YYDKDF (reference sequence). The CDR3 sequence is CATSQAYKNIQYF. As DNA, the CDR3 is TGTGCCACCAGCCAAGCATACAAAAACATTCAGTACTTC.

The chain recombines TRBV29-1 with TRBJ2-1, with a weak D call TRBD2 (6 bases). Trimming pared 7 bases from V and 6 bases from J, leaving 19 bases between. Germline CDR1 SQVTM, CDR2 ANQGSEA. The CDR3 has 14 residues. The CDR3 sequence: CSARWRDLVNEQFF. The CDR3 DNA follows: TGCAGCGCCCGTTGGAGGGATCTAGTCAATGAGCAGTTCTTC.

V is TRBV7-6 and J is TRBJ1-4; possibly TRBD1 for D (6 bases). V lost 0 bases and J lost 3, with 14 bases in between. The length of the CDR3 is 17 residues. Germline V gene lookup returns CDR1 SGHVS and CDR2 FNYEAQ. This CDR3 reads CASSLALSQGANEKLFF. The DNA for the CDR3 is TGTGCCAGCAGCTTAGCGTTATCACAGGGCGCTAATGAAAAACTGTTTTTT.

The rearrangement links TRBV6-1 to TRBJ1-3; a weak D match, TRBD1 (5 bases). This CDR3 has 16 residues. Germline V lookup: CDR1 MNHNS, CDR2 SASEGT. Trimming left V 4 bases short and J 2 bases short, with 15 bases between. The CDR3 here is CASSGGVGRPGNTIYF. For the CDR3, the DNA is TGTGCCAGCAGTGGGGGGGTTGGCCGCCCTGGAAACACCATATATTTT.

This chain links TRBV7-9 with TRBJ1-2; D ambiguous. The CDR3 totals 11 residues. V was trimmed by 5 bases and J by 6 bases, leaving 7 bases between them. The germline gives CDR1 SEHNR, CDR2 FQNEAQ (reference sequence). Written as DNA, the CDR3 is TGTGCCAGCAGCGTTCAGGATGGCTACACCTTC. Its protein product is CASSVQDGYTF.

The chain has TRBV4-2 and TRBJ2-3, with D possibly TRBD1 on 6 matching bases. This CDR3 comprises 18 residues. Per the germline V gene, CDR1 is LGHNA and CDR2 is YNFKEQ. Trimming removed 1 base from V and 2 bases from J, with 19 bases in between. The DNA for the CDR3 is TGTGCCAGCAGCCAAGTAGGTCTCAGGGGCGGATTCACAGATACGCAGTATTTT. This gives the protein CASSQVGLRGGFTDTQYF.

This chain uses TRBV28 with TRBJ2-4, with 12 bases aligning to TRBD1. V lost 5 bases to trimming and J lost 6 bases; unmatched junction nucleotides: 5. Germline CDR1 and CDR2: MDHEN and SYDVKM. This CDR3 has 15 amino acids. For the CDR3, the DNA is TGTGCCAGCAGTCCCGGGACAGGGGGCGGAAACATTCAGTACTTC. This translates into CASSPGTGGGNIQYF.

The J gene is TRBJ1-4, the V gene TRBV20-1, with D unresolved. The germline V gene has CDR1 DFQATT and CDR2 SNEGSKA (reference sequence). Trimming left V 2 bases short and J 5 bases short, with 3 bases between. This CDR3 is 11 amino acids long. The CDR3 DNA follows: TGCAGTGCTAGACTGAATGAAAAACTGTTTTTT. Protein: CSARLNEKLFF.

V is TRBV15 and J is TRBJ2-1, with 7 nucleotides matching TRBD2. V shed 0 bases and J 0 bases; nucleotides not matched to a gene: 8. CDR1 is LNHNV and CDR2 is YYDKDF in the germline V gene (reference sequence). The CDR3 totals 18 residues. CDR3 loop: CATSRDFSSGSSYNEQFF. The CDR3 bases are TGTGCCACCAGCAGAGATTTTTCTAGCGGCAGCTCCTACAATGAGCAGTTCTTC.

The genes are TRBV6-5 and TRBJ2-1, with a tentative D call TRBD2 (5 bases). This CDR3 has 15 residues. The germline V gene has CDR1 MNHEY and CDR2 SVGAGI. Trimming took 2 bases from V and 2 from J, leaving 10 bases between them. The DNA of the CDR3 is TGTGCCAGCAGTTACCGAGGGTCAGCCTACAATGAGCAGTTCTTC. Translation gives CASSYRGSAYNEQFF.

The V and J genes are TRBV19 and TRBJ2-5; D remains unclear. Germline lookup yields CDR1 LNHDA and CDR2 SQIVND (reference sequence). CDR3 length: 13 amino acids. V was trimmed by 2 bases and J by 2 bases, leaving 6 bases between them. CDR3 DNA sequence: TGTGCCAGTAGTATATCCCAACAAGAGACCCAGTACTTC. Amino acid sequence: CASSISQQETQYF.

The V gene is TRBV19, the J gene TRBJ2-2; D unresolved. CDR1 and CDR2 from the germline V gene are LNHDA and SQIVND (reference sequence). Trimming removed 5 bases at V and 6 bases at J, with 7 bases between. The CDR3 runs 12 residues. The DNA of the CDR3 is TGTGCCAGTAGTCCCAGGCCCGGGGAGCTGTTTTTT. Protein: CASSPRPGELFF.

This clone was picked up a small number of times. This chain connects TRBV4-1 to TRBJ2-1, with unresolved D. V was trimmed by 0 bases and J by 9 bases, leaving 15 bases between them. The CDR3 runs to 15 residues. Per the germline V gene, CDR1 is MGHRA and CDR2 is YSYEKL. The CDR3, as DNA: TGCGCCAGCAGCCAAGACGGGTTCAGTACGGCTGAGCAGTTCTTC. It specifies CASSQDGFSTAEQFF.

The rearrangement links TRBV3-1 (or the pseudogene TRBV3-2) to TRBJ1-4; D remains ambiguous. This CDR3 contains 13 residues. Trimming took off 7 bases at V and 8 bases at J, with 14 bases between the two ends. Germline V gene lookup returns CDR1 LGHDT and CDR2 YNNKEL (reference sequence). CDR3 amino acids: CASTSMAAEKLFF. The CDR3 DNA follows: TGTGCCAGCACCTCGATGGCGGCCGAAAAACTGTTTTTT.

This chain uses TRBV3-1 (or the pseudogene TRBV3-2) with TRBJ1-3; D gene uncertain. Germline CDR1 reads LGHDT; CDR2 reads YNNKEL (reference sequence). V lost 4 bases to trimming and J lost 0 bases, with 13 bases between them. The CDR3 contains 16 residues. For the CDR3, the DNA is TGTGCCAGCAGCCCGGCAGGCCTCCTCTCTGGAAACACCATATATTTT. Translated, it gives CASSPAGLLSGNTIYF.

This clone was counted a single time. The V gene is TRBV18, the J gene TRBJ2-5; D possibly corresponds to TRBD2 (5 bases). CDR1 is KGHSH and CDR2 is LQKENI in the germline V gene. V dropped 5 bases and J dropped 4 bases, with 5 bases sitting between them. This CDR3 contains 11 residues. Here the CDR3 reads CASSAGETQYF. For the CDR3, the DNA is TGTGCCAGCTCAGCGGGAGAGACCCAGTACTTC.

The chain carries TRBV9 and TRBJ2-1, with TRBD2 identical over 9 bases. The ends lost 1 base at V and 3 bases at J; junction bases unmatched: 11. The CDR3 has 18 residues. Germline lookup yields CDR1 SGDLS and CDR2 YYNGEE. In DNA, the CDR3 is TGTGCCAGCAGCGTATCGGTGATGGTTAGCGGGAGCTACAATGAGCAGTTCTTC. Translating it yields CASSVSVMVSGSYNEQFF.

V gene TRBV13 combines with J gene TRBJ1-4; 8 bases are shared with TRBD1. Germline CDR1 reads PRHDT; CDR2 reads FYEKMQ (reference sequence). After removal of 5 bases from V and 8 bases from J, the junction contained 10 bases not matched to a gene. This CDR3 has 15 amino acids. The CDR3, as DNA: TGTGCCAGCAGCCGGGGCGGACAGGGAGGGGAAAAACTGTTTTTT. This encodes CASSRGGQGGEKLFF.

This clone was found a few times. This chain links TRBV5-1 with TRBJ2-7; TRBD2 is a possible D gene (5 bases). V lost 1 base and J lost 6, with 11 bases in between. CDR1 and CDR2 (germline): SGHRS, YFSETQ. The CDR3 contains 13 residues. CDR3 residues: CASSLQDRGEQYF. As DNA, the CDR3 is TGCGCCAGCAGCTTGCAAGACCGGGGCGAGCAGTACTTC.